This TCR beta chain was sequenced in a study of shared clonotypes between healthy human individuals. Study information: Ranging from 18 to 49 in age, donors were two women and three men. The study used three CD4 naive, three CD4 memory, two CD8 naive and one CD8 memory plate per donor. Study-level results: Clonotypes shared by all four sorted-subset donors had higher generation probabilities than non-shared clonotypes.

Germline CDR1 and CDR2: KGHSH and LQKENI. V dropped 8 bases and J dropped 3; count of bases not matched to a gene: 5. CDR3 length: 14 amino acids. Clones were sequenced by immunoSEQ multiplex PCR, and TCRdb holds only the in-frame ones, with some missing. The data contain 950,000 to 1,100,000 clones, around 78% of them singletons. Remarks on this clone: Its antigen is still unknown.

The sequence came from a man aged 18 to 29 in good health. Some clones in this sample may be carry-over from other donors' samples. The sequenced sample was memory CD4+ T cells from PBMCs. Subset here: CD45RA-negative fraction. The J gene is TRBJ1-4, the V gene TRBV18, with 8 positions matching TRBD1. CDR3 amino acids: CASHRDRPNEKLFF. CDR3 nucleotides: TGTGCCAGCCACCGGGACAGGCCTAATGAAAAACTGTTTTTT.